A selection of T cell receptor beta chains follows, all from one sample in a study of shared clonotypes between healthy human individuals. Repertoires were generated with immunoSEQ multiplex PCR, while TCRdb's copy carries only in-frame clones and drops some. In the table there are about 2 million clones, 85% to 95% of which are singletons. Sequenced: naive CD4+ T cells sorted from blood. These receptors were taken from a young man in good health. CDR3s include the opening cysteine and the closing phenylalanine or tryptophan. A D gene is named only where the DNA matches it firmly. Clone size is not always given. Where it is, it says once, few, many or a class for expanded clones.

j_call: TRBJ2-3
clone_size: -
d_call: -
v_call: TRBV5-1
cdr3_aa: CASSQDSHTDTQYF
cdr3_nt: TGCGCCAGCAGCCAGGACAGTCACACAGATACGCAGTATTTT

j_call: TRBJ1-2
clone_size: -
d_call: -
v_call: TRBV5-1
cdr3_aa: CASSVGFGYTF
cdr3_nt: TGCGCCAGCAGCGTAGGGTTTGGCTACACCTTC

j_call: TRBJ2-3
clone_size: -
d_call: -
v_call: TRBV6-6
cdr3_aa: CASRGSLLWDTQYF
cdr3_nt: TGTGCCAGCCGAGGATCACTACTTTGGGATACGCAGTATTTT

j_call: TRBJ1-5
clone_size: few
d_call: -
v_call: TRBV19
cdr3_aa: CASRGGNQPQHF
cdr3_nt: TGTGCCAGCAGAGGCGGCAATCAGCCCCAGCATTTT

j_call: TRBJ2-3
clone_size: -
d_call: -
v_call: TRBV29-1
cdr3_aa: CSVDRRSGRLYDTDTQYF
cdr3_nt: TGCAGCGTTGATAGACGGAGCGGGCGCTTATACGACACAGATACGCAGTATTTT

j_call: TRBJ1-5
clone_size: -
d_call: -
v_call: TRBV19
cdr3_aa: CASIVTGGLNQPQHF
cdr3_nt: TGTGCCAGTATAGTCACGGGGGGCCTCAATCAGCCCCAGCATTTT

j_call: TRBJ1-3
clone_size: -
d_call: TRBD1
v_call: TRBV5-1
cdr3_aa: CASSPSPQGSGNTIYF
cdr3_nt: TGCGCCAGCAGCCCCTCCCCACAGGGGTCTGGAAACACCATATATTTT

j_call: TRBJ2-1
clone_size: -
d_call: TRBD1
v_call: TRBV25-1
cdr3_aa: CASGGTGGFNEQFF
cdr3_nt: TGTGCCAGCGGAGGGACAGGGGGCTTCAATGAGCAGTTCTTC

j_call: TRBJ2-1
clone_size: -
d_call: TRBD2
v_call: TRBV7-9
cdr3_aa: CASTLTSGTSYNEQFF
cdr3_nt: TGTGCCAGCACCTTGACTAGCGGAACTTCCTACAATGAGCAGTTCTTC

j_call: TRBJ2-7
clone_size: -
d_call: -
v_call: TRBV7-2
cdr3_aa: CASGGGEQYF
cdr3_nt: TGTGCCAGTGGGGGAGGCGAGCAGTACTTC

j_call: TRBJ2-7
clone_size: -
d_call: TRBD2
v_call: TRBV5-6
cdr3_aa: CASSSQTSGGPYEQYF
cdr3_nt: TGTGCCAGCAGCTCCCAGACTAGCGGGGGCCCCTACGAGCAGTACTTC

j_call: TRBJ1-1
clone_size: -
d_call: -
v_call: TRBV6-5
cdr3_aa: CASRSRMNTEAFF
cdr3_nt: TGTGCCAGCAGAAGCAGAATGAACACTGAAGCTTTCTTT

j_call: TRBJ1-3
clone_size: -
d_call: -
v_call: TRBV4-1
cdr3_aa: CASSQIGSLGAIYF
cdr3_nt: TGCGCCAGCAGCCAGATCGGCTCCCTAGGCGCCATATATTTT

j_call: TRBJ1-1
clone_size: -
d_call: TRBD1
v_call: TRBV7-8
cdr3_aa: CASSSGQGEAFF
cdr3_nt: TGTGCCAGCAGCTCGGGACAGGGTGAAGCTTTCTTT

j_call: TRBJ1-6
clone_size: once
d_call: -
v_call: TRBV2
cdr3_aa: CASILEPGALHF
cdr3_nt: TGTGCCAGCATCTTGGAACCCGGGGCCCTCCACTTT

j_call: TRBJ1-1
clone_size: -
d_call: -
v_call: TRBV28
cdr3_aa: CASRGDISEAFF
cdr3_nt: TGTGCCAGCAGAGGGGACATTTCTGAAGCTTTCTTT

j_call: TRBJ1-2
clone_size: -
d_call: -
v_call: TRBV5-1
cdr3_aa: CASSPRTENYGYTF
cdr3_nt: TGCGCCAGCAGCCCGAGGACAGAGAACTATGGCTACACCTTC

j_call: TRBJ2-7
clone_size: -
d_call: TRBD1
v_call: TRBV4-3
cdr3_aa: CASSQDLTGEAYEQYF
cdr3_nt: TGCGCCAGCAGCCAAGATCTCACAGGGGAAGCCTACGAGCAGTACTTC

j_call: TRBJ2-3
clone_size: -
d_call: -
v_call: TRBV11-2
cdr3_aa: CASSLGGSTDTQYF
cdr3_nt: TGTGCCAGCAGCTTAGGAGGATCCACAGATACGCAGTATTTT

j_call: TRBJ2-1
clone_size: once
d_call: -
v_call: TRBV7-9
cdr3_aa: CASSLLRPGAEYNEQFF
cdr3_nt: TGTGCCAGCAGCTTATTACGGCCGGGGGCGGAGTACAATGAGCAGTTCTTC

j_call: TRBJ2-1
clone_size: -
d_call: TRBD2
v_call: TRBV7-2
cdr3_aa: CASSLFGRAEQFF
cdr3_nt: TGTGCCAGCAGCTTATTCGGGAGGGCCGAGCAGTTCTTC

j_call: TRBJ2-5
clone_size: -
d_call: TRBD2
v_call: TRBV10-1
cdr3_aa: CASTRDYSEQTQYF
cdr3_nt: TGCGCCAGCACCAGGGACTACTCTGAACAGACCCAGTACTTC

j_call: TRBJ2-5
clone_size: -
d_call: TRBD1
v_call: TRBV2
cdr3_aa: CASSQTGASQETQYF
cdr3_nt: TGTGCCAGCAGTCAAACAGGGGCCAGTCAAGAGACCCAGTACTTC

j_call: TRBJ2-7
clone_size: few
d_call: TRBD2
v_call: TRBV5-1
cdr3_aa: CASSAREGSYEQYF
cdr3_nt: TGCGCCAGCAGCGCCAGGGAGGGCAGCTACGAGCAGTACTTC

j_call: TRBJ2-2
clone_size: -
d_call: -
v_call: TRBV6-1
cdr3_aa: CAEGRDPSGELFF
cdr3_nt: TGTGCAGAGGGGCGGGATCCCTCCGGGGAGCTGTTTTTT

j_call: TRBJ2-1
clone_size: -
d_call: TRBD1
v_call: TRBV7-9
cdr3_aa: CASSSTGATYNEQFF
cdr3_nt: TGTGCCAGCAGCTCCACAGGGGCTACCTACAATGAGCAGTTCTTC

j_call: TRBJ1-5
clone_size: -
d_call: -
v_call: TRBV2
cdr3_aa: CASSEETGNQPQHF
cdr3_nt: TGTGCCAGCAGTGAGGAGACGGGGAATCAGCCCCAGCATTTT

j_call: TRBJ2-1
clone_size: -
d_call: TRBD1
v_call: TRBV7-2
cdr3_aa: CASSARTGDISPYNEQFF
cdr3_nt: TGTGCCAGCAGCGCCAGGACAGGGGATATTAGCCCCTACAATGAGCAGTTCTTC

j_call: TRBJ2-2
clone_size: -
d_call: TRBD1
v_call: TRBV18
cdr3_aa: CASSTGGATTGELFF
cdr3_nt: TGTGCCAGCTCAACAGGGGGCGCAACCACCGGGGAGCTGTTTTTT

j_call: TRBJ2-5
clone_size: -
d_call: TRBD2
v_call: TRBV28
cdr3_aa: CASSLSGTSGGGETQYF
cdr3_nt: TGTGCCAGCAGTTTAAGCGGGACTAGCGGGGGTGGTGAGACCCAGTACTTC

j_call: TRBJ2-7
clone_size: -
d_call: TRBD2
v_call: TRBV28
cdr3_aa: CASSPPTSGGAGEQYF
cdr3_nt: TGTGCCAGCAGTCCTCCTACTAGCGGGGGGGCCGGTGAGCAGTACTTC

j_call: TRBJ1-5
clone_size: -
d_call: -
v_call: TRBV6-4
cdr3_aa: CASSDSWALGISNQPQHF
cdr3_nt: TGTGCCAGCAGTGACTCGTGGGCACTAGGGATTAGCAATCAGCCCCAGCATTTT

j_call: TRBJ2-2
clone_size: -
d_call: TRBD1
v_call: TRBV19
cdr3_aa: CASTLGTGGTGELFF
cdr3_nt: TGTGCCAGTACCCTAGGGACAGGGGGGACCGGGGAGCTGTTTTTT

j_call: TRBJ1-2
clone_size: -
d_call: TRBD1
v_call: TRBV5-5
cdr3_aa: CASSRWGDRGISNYGYTF
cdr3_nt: TGTGCCAGCAGCCGCTGGGGAGACAGGGGGATTTCTAACTATGGCTACACCTTC

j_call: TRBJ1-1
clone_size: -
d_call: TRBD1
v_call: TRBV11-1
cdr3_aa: CASSSGQGNTEAFF
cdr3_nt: TGTGCCAGCAGCTCCGGACAGGGGAACACTGAAGCTTTCTTT

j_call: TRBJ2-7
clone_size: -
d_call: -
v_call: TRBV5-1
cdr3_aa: CASSLAPGDGEQYF
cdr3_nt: TGCGCCAGCAGCTTGGCGCCAGGGGACGGCGAGCAGTACTTC

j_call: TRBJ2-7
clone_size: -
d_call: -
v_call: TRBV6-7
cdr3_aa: CASSLWGRDPPYEQYF
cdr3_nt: TGTGCCAGCAGTCTGTGGGGGCGGGATCCTCCCTACGAGCAGTACTTC

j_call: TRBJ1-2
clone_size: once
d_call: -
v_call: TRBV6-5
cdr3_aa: CASSYRGRDPYGYTF
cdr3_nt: TGTGCCAGCAGTTACCGGGGCAGGGACCCCTATGGCTACACCTTC

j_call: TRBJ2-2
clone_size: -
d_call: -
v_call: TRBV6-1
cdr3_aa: CASSESLLGSGELFF
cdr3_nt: TGTGCCAGCAGTGAATCCCTATTGGGGTCCGGGGAGCTGTTTTTT

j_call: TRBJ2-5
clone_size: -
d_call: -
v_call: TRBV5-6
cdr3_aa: CASSLVAGETQYF
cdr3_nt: TGTGCCAGCAGCTTGGTGGCAGGGGAAACCCAGTACTTC

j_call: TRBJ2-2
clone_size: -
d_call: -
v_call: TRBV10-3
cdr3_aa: CAVRGDNTGELFF
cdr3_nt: TGTGCCGTCAGGGGGGACAACACCGGGGAGCTGTTTTTT

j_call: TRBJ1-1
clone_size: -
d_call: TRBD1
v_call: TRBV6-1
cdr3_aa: CASSVRQGYTEAFF
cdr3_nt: TGTGCCAGCAGTGTCCGACAGGGGTACACTGAAGCTTTCTTT